This paragraph reports one T cell receptor beta chain. The junction had 9 bases not matched to a gene; V was cut back by 5 bases and J by 2 bases. The CDR3 spans 16 residues. In germline, CDR1 is MNHEY, CDR2 SMNVEV (reference sequence). The data belong to a study of CD8 T cells in Susac syndrome. Relapsing-remitting disease, either stable or active, was present in the treatment-naive patients who were the multiple sclerosis controls. Negative isolation was used for CD8+ and CD4+ T cells, and FACS enrichment was applied to TEMRA cells. An amount of RNA that ranged from roughly 0.45 to 1 ug was reverse transcribed with random hexamers. The TCR beta CDR3 was amplified by immunoSEQ multiplex PCR across 54 Vbeta, 13 Jbeta. MiXCR, applied by TCRdb to the immunoSEQ multiplex PCR reads, yields one record per CDR3 protein. The repertoire holds hundreds of thousands of distinct CDR3 sequences, roughly 90% seen once, with approximately 0.18% in the top ten.

This TCR came from a human donor with multiple sclerosis. Sequencing used CD8+ T cells from PBMCs. The chain has TRBV27 and TRBJ2-3; 8 bases line up with TRBD2. The CDR3 sequence: CASSPPGAGVTDTQYF. The CDR3 region has the DNA TGTGCCAGCAGTCCACCAGGAGCGGGGGTCACAGATACGCAGTATTTT.